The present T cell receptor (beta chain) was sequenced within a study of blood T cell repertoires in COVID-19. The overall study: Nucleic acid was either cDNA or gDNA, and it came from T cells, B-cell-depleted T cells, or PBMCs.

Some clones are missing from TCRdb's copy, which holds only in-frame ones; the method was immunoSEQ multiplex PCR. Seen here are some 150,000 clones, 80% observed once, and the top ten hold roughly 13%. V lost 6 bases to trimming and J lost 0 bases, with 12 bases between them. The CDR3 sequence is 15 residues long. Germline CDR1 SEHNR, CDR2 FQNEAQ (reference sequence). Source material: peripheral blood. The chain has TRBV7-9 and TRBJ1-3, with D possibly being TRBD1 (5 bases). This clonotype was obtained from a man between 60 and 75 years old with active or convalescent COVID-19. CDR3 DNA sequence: TGTGCCAGCAGGGCTCCGGGACTCTCTGGAAACACCATATATTTT. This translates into CASRAPGLSGNTIYF.